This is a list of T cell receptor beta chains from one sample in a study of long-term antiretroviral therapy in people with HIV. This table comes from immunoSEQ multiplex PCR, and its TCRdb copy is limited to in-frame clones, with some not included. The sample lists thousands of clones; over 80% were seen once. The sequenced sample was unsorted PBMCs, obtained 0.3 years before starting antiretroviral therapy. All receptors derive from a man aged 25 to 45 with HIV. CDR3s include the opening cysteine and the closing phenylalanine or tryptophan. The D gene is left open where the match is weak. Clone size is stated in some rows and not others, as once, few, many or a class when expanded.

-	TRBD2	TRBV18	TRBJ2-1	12	CASLSGGNEQFF	TGTGCCAGCTTGAGCGGGGGAAATGAGCAGTTCTTC
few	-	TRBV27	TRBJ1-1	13	CASSLGLGTEAFF	TGTGCCAGCAGTTTGGGCCTGGGCACTGAAGCTTTCTTT
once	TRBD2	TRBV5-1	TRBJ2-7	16	CASSAAGGSYSYEQYF	TGCGCCAGCAGCGCAGCGGGGGGTTCCTATTCCTACGAGCAGTACTTC
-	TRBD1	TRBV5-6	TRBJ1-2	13	CASSPDREYGYTF	TGTGCCAGCAGCCCAGACAGGGAATATGGCTACACCTTC
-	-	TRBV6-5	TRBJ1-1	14	CASSYSKEEPEAFF	TGTGCCAGCAGTTACTCGAAGGAGGAACCTGAAGCTTTCTTT
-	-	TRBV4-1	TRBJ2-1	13	CASSHPGGYEQFF	TGCGCCAGCAGCCATCCCGGGGGCTATGAGCAGTTCTTC
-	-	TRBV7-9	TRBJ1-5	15	CASSLGEYSNQPQHF	TGTGCCAGCAGCTTAGGAGAGTATAGCAATCAGCCCCAGCATTTT
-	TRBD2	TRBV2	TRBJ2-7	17	CASRQHFGLAGDYEQYF	TGTGCCAGCAGGCAACATTTCGGACTAGCGGGGGACTACGAGCAGTACTTC
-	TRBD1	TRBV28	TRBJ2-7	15	CASSFPDRGTYEQYF	TGTGCCAGCAGTTTCCCGGACAGGGGTACCTACGAGCAGTACTTC
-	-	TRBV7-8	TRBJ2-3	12	CASSSLAGAQYF	TGTGCCAGCAGCTCGCTAGCTGGGGCGCAGTATTTT
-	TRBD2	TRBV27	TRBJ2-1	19	CASSPLRTSGGSSYNEQFF	TGTGCCAGCAGTCCTCTAAGGACTAGCGGGGGTAGCTCCTACAATGAGCAGTTCTTC
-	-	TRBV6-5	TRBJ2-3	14	CASSRSWGTDTQYF	TGTGCCAGCAGCCGTAGTTGGGGAACAGATACGCAGTATTTT
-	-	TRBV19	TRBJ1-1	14	CASSIDQGGTEAFF	TGTGCCAGTAGTATAGATCAAGGGGGAACTGAAGCTTTCTTT
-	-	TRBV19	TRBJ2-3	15	CASTPGGFSTDTQYF	TGTGCCAGTACCCCCGGGGGTTTTAGCACAGATACGCAGTATTTT
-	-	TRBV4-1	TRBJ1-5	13	CASSVTGNQPQHF	TGCGCCAGCAGCGTGACAGGTAATCAGCCCCAGCATTTT